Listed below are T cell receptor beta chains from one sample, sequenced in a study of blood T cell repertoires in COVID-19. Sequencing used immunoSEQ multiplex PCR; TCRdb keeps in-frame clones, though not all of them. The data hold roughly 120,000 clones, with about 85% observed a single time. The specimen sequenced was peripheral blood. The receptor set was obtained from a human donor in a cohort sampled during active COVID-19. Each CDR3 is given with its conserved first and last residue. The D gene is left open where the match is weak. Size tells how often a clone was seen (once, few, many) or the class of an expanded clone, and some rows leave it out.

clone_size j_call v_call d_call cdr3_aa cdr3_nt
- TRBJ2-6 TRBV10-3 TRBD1 CAISPGQGSPGANVLTF TGTGCCATCAGCCCGGGACAGGGGTCTCCTGGGGCCAACGTCCTGACTTTC
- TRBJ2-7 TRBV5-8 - CASSPQVGTYEQYF TGTGCCAGCAGCCCCCAGGTCGGAACCTACGAGCAGTACTTC
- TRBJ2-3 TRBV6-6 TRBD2 CASSYSVLAGRDTQYF TGTGCCAGCAGTTACTCGGTTCTAGCGGGGAGGGATACGCAGTATTTT
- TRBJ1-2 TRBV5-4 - CASRTGFMNRGGYTF TGTGCCAGCAGAACCGGATTCATGAACCGAGGGGGCTACACCTTC
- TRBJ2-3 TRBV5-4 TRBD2 CASSFDLAGGQDTQYF TGTGCCAGCAGCTTCGATCTAGCGGGGGGGCAAGATACGCAGTATTTT
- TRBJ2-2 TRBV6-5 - CASSSGQIGAGELFF TGTGCCAGCAGTTCCGGACAGATCGGGGCCGGGGAGCTGTTTTTT
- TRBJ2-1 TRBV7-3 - CASSLTGGRNEQFF TGTGCCAGCAGCTTAACGGGGGGGCGCAATGAGCAGTTCTTC
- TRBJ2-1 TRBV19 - CASSRDSFFQFF TGTGCCAGTAGTAGGGACTCGTTCTTCCAGTTCTTC
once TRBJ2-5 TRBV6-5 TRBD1 CASRRTGAETQYF TGTGCCAGCAGGAGGACAGGGGCAGAGACCCAGTACTTC
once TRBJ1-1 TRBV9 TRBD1 CASARQGTRTEAFF TGTGCCAGCGCCCGACAGGGGACAAGGACTGAAGCTTTCTTT
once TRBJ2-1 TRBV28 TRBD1 CASGSPGQGAYNEQFF TGTGCCAGCGGTTCTCCGGGACAGGGGGCCTACAATGAGCAGTTCTTC
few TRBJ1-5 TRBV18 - CASSRAGGQPQHF TGTGCCAGCTCAAGGGCAGGAGGTCAGCCCCAGCATTTT
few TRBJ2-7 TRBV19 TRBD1 CASSRDRSYEQYF TGTGCCAGTAGTAGGGACAGGTCCTACGAGCAGTACTTC
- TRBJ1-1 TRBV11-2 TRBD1 CASSLALQGLGTEAFF TGTGCCAGCAGCTTAGCCTTACAGGGGTTGGGCACTGAAGCTTTCTTT
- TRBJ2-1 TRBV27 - CASSLSKGGGQFF TGTGCCAGCAGTTTATCGAAGGGGGGGGGACAGTTCTTC
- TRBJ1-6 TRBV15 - CATIYSNSPLHF TGTGCCACCATCTACAGCAATTCACCCCTCCACTTT
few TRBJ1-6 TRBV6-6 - CASSPPGTRIALHF TGTGCCAGCAGTCCTCCCGGGACTAGAATAGCCCTCCACTTT
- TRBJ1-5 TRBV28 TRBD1 CASLQGSNQPQHF TGTGCCAGTTTACAGGGGAGCAATCAGCCCCAGCATTTT
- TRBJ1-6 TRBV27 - CASSSLGANSPLHF TGTGCCAGCAGTTCTTTAGGGGCAAATTCACCCCTCCACTTT
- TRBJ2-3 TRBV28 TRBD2 CASSSGGLGPDTQYF TGTGCCAGCAGCTCGGGGGGTCTCGGTCCAGATACGCAGTATTTT
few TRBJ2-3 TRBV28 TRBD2 CALGGDLGRDTQYF TGTGCCCTGGGGGGGGATCTTGGCAGGGATACGCAGTATTTT
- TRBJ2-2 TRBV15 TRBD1 CATSRDRGTGRTGELFF TGTGCCACCAGCAGAGATCGGGGGACAGGGCGGACCGGGGAGCTGTTTTTT
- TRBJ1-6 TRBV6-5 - CASSYGQSSYNSPLHF TGTGCCAGCAGTTACGGGCAGAGCTCCTATAATTCACCCCTCCACTTT
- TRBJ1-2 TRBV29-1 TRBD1 CSAPGTDNYGYTF TGCAGCGCCCCCGGGACAGACAACTATGGCTACACCTTC
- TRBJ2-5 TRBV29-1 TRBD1 CSVPGTGMETQYF TGCAGCGTCCCCGGGACAGGGATGGAGACCCAGTACTTC
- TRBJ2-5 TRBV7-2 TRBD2 CASRPTSGGETQYF TGTGCCAGCCGCCCCACTAGCGGGGGGGAGACCCAGTACTTC
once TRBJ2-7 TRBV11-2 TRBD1 CASQGGQGSYEQYF TGTGCCAGCCAGGGGGGACAGGGGTCCTACGAGCAGTACTTC
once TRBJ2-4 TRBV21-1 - CASKEDRNIQYF TGTGCCAGCAAAGAGGACAGAAACATTCAGTACTTC
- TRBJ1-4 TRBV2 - CASSDQGSANEKLFF TGTGCCAGCAGTGACCAGGGGTCGGCTAATGAAAAACTGTTTTTT
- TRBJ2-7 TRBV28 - CASSLSQGWYEQYF TGTGCCAGCAGTTTATCACAGGGCTGGTACGAGCAGTACTTC
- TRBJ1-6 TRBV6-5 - CASSSLRSPLHF TGTGCCAGCAGCTCCCTTCGGTCACCCCTCCACTTT
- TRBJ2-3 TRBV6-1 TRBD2 CASSESYGGGTDTQYF TGTGCCAGCAGTGAAAGTTATGGGGGGGGGACAGATACGCAGTATTTT
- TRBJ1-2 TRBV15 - CATSRDYGIYGYTF TGTGCCACCAGCAGAGATTACGGTATCTATGGCTACACCTTC
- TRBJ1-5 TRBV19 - CASSIANNQPQHF TGTGCCAGTAGTATAGCTAACAATCAGCCCCAGCATTTT
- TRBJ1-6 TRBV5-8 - CASSLDRDPYNSPLHF TGTGCCAGCAGCTTGGACAGAGACCCATATAATTCACCCCTCCACTTT
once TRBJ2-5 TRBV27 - CASSLLGGEETQYF TGTGCCAGCAGTTTACTTGGCGGGGAAGAGACCCAGTACTTC
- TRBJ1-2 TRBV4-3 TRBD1 CASSQDKGAPGGYTF TGCGCCAGCAGCCAAGACAAGGGGGCCCCCGGAGGCTACACCTTC
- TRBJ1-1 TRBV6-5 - CASSYGAVDTEAFF TGTGCCAGCAGTTACGGGGCCGTGGACACTGAAGCTTTCTTT
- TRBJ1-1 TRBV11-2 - CASSSLTGYAEAFF TGTGCCAGCAGCTCACTCACAGGGTACGCTGAAGCTTTCTTT
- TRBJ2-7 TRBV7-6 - CASSHLGVVSSYEQYF TGTGCCAGCAGCCATCTAGGGGTCGTGAGCTCCTACGAGCAGTACTTC
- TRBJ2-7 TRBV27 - CASSWGATGSYEQYF TGTGCCAGCAGTTGGGGAGCGACCGGCTCCTACGAGCAGTACTTC
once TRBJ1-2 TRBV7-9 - CASSPTPGTRISYGYTF TGTGCCAGCAGCCCAACCCCCGGGACACGCATTTCGTATGGCTACACCTTC
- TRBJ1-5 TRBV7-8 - CASSLQGFAQPQHF TGTGCCAGCAGCTTACAGGGCTTTGCTCAGCCCCAGCATTTT
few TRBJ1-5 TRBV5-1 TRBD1 CASSLGVGGDQPQHF TGCGCCAGCAGCTTGGGCGTAGGGGGCGATCAGCCCCAGCATTTT
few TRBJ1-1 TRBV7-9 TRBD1 CASSYPGQGARDTEAFF TGTGCCAGCAGCTATCCGGGACAGGGGGCGCGCGACACTGAAGCTTTCTTT
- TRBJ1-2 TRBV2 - CATQGTANYGYTF TGTGCCACCCAGGGAACTGCTAACTATGGCTACACCTTC
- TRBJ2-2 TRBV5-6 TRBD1 CASSLSGGQPDTGELFF TGTGCCAGCAGCTTGTCAGGGGGACAGCCGGACACCGGGGAGCTGTTTTTT